The clone carrying this T cell receptor (beta chain) was counted between two and nine times. Germline-derived CDR1 and CDR2 are SQVTM and ANQGSEA. Trimming pared 7 bases from V and 4 bases from J, leaving 13 bases between. This CDR3 has 12 amino acids. During its preparation, the TCRbeta library received unique molecular identifiers. TCRdb reprocessed the PCR reads via MiXCR and lists one record per CDR3 protein. Among around 400,000 distinct CDR3 sequences listed, about 20% were seen once. The sample originates from a study of T-cell reconstitution after alpha-beta-depleted transplantation in children.

The source of this sequence is a human donor who donated a stem cell graft to a child with acute myeloid leukemia. Sequenced material: PBMCs from the stem cell graft donor, taken from the stem cell graft. V usage is TRBV29-1 and J usage is TRBJ1-2, with a weak D call TRBD1 (6 bases). The CDR3 DNA reads as TGCAGCGCCCTCAAACAGGGCTATGGCTACACCTTC. Encoded protein: CSALKQGYGYTF.